This T cell receptor beta chain appears in the sequencing data of a study of blood T cell repertoires in COVID-19. Study-wide background: Acute-phase and convalescent COVID-19 samples originated in the United States, Italy and Spain. T cells, B-cell-depleted T cells, or PBMCs supplied cDNA or gDNA.

This CDR3 contains 14 residues. The germline V gene encodes CDR1 MDHEN and CDR2 SYDVKM. Trimming at V came to 7 bases and at J to 3 bases, leaving 6 bases not matched to a gene. Authors' analysis steps: Counts of nucleated cells, estimated from reference gene primer amplification, were obtained. Assay: immunoSEQ multiplex PCR; the TCRdb copy retains only in-frame clones and omits some. V and J calls and clone size are those listed in that table; D and trimming were worked out from the DNA. Of about 120,000 clones in the sample, around 83% were seen once. Input material: peripheral blood. This clonotype was sampled from a man aged 55 to 69 with acute or convalescent COVID-19. The rearrangement links TRBV28 to TRBJ2-3; 8 bases are a match to TRBD2. CDR3 region: CASKPGGATDTQYF. Here the CDR3 DNA reads TGTGCCAGCAAGCCGGGGGGGGCTACAGATACGCAGTATTTT. Using reference TRBV28 and TRBJ2-3 for the parts outside the CDR3, the full variable domain is DVKVTQSSRYLVKRTGEKVFLECVQDMDHENMFWYRQDPGLGLRLIYFSYDVKMKEKGDIPEGYSVSREKKERFSLILESASTNQTSMYLCASKPGGATDTQYFGPGTRLTVL.